The clone carrying this T cell receptor (beta chain) appeared a single time. The protocol was immunoSEQ multiplex PCR, while the TCRdb copy is restricted to in-frame clones and leaves out a portion. This table holds around 260,000 clones, 65% to 90% found once. This CDR3 region has 14 residues. Germline V CDR1 and CDR2: DFQATT, SNEGSKA (reference sequence). V trimming: 3 bases; J trimming: 2 bases; junction bases outside the gene matches: 6. The data were obtained in a study of blood T cell repertoires in COVID-19. The specimen sequenced was peripheral blood. The chain links TRBV20-1 to TRBJ2-5; 7 bases map to TRBD1. The TCR comes from a human donor in a cohort sampled during active COVID-19. Here the CDR3 reads CSASQNRGQETQYF. CDR3 DNA: TGCAGTGCTAGTCAAAACAGGGGTCAAGAGACCCAGTACTTC.